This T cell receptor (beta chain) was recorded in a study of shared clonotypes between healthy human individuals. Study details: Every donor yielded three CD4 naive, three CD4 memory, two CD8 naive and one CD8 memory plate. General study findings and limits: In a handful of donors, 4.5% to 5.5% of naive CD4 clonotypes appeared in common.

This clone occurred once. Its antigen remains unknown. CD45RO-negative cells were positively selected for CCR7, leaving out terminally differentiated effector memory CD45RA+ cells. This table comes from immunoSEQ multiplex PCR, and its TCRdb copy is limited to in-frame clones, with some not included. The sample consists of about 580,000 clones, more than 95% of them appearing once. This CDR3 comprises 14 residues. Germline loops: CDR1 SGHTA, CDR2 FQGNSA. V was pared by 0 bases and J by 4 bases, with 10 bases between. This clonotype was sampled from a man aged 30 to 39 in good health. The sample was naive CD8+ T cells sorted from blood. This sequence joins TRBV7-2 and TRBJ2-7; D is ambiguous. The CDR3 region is CASSLALSEYEQYF. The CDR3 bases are TGTGCCAGCAGCTTAGCGTTGTCAGAATACGAGCAGTACTTC.